This record concerns one TCR beta chain sequence. These data originate in a study of molecular identifiers for immune sequencing clone quantification. TCRdb itself ran the PCR reads through MiXCR, one entry per CDR3 protein. The table lists around 460,000 distinct CDR3 sequences, around 23% of them singletons. The CDR3 is 14 amino acids. Trimming shortened V by 0 bases and J by 2 bases, and 10 bases separated the two germline ends. In germline, CDR1 is DFQATT, CDR2 SNEGSKA (reference sequence). The TCR originated in a human donor in good health. Some libraries in this study had Jurkat cell RNA spiked in. The chain is built from TRBV20-1 and TRBJ1-2; D uncertain. Sequencing was carried out using naive CD8+ T cells from blood, with Jurkat cell RNA spiked in. Subset given: FACS-sorted CD8+CD4-CCR7+CD45RA+ naive T cells. Written as DNA, the CDR3 is TGCAGTGCTAGAGATCCCTTGGGAAACTATGGCTACACCTTC. It is translated as CSARDPLGNYGYTF.